The 6 T cell receptor beta chains listed next were all sequenced from one sample in a study of post-analysis software for immune sequencing data. Built from TCR beta cDNA, the libraries had unique molecular identifiers in them. One entry per CDR3 protein, called by TCRdb with MiXCR from the PCR reads. This table holds roughly 670,000 distinct CDR3 sequences, approximately 60% found once. The study, taken as a whole, reports: Patients used about five TRBV segments, including TRBV5-6, TRBV5-1 and TRBV20-1, more often than controls.

These receptors' antigens are unknown. Sequenced material: blood. Receptors originate from a girl aged 2 to 10 with multiple sclerosis.

A word on this clonotype: Likely a read error: the CDR3 ends without its conserved phenylalanine or tryptophan. Here the CDR3 reads CSAFQGAGETQYL. In DNA, the CDR3 is TGCAGTGCTTTCCAGGGGGCAGGGGAGACCCAGTACTTG. The chain uses TRBV20-1 and TRBJ2-5; TRBD1 aligns across 8 bases. Germline lookup yields CDR1 DFQATT and CDR2 SNEGSKA (reference sequence). Trimming cost V 5 bases and J 5 bases; bases outside gene matches: 7. The CDR3 has 13 amino acids.

This clonotype was found a few times. V and J are TRBV12-3 or TRBV12-4 and TRBJ1-5, with D uncertain. The CDR3 contains 13 residues. The ends were cut back, 6 bases at V and 12 bases at J, with 18 bases in the middle. The CDR3 DNA reads as TGTGCCAGCAGCCTCGGTAGTAATGGAAACCAGCATTTT. It codes for CASSLGSNGNQHF.

The rearrangement uses TRBV30 and TRBJ1-1; D is perhaps TRBD1 (5 bases). The V gene lost 4 bases and the J gene lost 4 bases, with 19 bases spanning the gap. Germline-derived CDR1 and CDR2 are GTSNPN and SVGIG (reference sequence). This CDR3 comprises 15 residues. The DNA of the CDR3 is TGTGCCTGGACTAGGGGAAGGAGGGTGGGCACTGAAGCTTTCTTT. This sequence encodes CAWTRGRRVGTEAFF. The whole variable domain, filled in from reference TRBV30 and TRBJ1-1, reads SQTIHQWPATLVQPVGSPLSLECTVEGTSNPNLYWYRQAAGRGLQLLFYSVGIGQISSEVPQNLSASRPQDRQFILSSKKLLLSDSGFYLCAWTRGRRVGTEAFFGQGTRLTVV.

This clonotype was counted a few times. The chain is built from TRBV20-1 and TRBJ2-6; TRBD1 aligns across 11 bases. Per the germline V gene, CDR1 is DFQATT and CDR2 is SNEGSKA (reference sequence). There are 19 residues in the CDR3. J lost 0 bases, V lost 6 bases, and 13 bases had no gene match. CDR3 sequence: CSATGQGATLSSGANVLTF. The CDR3 DNA sequence: TGCAGTGCCACCGGACAGGGGGCGACCTTAAGCTCTGGGGCCAACGTCCTGACTTTC.

The chain combines TRBV29-1 with TRBJ2-1, with D possibly TRBD1 on 5 matching bases. Trimming took off 3 bases at V and 7 bases at J, with 13 bases between the two ends. The CDR3 runs 13 residues. Germline values: CDR1 SQVTM, CDR2 ANQGSEA. CDR3 sequence (DNA): TGCAGCGTTGACGGTCAGGGCAAGAATGAGCAGTTCTTC. Amino acid sequence: CSVDGQGKNEQFF.

The CDR3 protein is CSATTLAGDSETQYF. DNA for the CDR3: TGCAGTGCTACAACTCTAGCGGGAGACTCCGAGACCCAGTACTTC. This chain connects TRBV20-1 to TRBJ2-5, with 10 nucleotides matching TRBD2. The CDR3 is 15 amino acids. V was pared by 4 bases and J by 5 bases, with 10 bases of the junction left unmatched. Germline CDR1 is DFQATT and CDR2 is SNEGSKA (reference sequence).